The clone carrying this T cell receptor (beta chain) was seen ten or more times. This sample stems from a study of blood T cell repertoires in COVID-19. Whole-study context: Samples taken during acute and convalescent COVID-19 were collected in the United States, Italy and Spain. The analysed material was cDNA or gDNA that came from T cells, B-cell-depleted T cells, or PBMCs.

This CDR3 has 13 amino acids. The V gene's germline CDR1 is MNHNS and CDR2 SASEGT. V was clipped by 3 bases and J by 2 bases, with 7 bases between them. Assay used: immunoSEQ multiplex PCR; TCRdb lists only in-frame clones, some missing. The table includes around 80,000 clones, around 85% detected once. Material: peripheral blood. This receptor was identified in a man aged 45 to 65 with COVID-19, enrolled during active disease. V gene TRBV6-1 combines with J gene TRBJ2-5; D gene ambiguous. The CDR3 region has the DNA TGTGCCAGCAGTGAGTCTATTCAAGAGACCCAGTACTTC. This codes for CASSESIQETQYF.